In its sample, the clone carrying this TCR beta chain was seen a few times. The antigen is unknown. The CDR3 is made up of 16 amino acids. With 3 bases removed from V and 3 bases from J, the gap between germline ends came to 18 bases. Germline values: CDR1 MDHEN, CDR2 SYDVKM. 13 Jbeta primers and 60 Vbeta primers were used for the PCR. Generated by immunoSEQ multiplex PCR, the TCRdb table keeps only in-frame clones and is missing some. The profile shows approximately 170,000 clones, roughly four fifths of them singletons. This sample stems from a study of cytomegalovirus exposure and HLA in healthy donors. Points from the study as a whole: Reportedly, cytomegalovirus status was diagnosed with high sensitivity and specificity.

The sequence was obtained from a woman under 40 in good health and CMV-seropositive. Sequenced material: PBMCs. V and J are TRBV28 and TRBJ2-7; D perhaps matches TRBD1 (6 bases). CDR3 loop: CASSLTGADSSYEQYF. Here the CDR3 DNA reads TGTGCCAGCAGTTTGACAGGTGCCGATTCTAGCTACGAGCAGTACTTC.